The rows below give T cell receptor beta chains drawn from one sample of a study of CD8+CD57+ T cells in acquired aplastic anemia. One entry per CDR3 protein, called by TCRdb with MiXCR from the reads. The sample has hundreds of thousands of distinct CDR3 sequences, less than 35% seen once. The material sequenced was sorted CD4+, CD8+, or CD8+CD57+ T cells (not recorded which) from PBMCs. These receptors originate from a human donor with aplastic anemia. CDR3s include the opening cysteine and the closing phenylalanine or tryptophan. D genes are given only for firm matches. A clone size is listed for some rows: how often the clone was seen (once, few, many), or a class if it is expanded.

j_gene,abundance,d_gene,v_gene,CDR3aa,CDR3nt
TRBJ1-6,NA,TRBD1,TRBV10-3,CAISEMDRGRNSPLHF,TGTGCCATCAGTGAGATGGACAGGGGGCGGAATTCACCCCTCCACTTT
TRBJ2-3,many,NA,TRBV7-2,CASSLAFADTQYF,TGTGCCAGCAGCTTAGCGTTTGCAGATACGCAGTATTTT
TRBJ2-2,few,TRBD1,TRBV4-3,CASSQATGTANTGELFF,TGCGCCAGCAGCCAAGCGACCGGGACAGCAAACACCGGGGAGCTGTTTTTT
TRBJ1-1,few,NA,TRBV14,CASSQGLRNTEAFF,TGTGCCAGCAGCCAAGGTTTGAGGAACACTGAAGCTTTCTTT
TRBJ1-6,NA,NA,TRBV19,CASAIGKHDSPLHF,TGTGCCAGTGCGATCGGGAAGCACGATTCACCCCTCCACTTT
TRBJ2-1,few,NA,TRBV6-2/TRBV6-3,CASSPRFVGASSYNEQFF,TGTGCCAGCAGTCCCCGTTTCGTTGGCGCCAGCTCCTACAATGAGCAGTTCTTC
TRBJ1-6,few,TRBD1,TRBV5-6,CASRRRSGGNSPLHF,TGTGCCAGCAGAAGAAGGTCAGGGGGGAATTCACCCCTCCACTTT
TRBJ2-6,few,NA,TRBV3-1,CASSQGAGANVLTF,TGTGCCAGCAGCCAAGGGGCTGGGGCCAACGTCCTGACTTTC
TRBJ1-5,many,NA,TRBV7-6,CASSLAGDQPQHF,TGTGCCAGCAGCTTAGCGGGGGATCAGCCCCAGCATTTT
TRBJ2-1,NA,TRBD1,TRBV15,CATSIEQGGYNEQFF,TGTGCCACCAGCATAGAACAGGGGGGATACAATGAGCAGTTCTTC
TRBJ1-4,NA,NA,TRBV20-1,CSARDMSAEKLSF,TGCAGTGCTAGAGATATGTCAGCCGAAAAACTGTCTTTT
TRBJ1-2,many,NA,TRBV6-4,CASSDSDRTPYGYTF,TGTGCCAGCAGTGACTCGGACAGAACGCCATATGGCTACACCTTC
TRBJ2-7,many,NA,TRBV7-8,CASRLQTRGGYEQYF,TGTGCCAGCAGGCTACAGACTAGGGGTGGCTACGAGCAGTACTTC
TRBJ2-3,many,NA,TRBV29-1,CSGAQLSTDTQYF,TGCAGCGGCGCGCAGCTAAGCACAGATACGCAGTATTTT
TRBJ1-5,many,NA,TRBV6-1,CASREGSNQPQHF,TGTGCCAGCCGAGAGGGCTCCAATCAGCCCCAGCATTTT
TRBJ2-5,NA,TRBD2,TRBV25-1,CAWSGGGYQETQYF,TGTGCCTGGAGTGGGGGAGGGTACCAAGAGACCCAGTACTTC
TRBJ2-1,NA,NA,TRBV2,CASSGRTYNEQFF,TGTGCCAGCAGTGGAAGAACTTACAATGAGCAGTTCTTC
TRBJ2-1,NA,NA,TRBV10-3,CAISESILHNEQFF,TGTGCCATCAGTGAGTCGATACTCCACAATGAGCAGTTCTTC
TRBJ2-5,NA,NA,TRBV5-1,CASSLEGFGETQYF,TGCGCCAGCAGCTTGGAAGGGTTCGGGGAGACCCAGTACTTC
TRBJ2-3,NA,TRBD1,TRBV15,CATSRGGTGADTQYF,TGTGCCACCAGCAGAGGAGGGACAGGGGCCGATACGCAGTATTTT
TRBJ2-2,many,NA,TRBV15,CATSPLDRTTGELFF,TGTGCCACCAGCCCGCTAGACCGAACCACCGGGGAGCTGTTTTTT
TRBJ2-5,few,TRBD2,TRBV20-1,CSAGLGGGETQYF,TGCAGTGCTGGACTCGGGGGGGGGGAGACCCAGTACTTC
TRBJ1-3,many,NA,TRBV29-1,CSAEGGSGNTIYF,TGCAGCGCCGAAGGGGGTTCTGGAAACACCATATATTTT
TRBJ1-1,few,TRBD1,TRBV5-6,CASSWGTGRLTEAFF,TGTGCCAGCAGCTGGGGGACAGGGCGCTTGACTGAAGCTTTCTTT
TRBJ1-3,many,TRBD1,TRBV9,CASSVGGQANSGNTIYF,TGTGCCAGCAGCGTAGGTGGACAGGCCAATTCTGGAAACACCATATATTTT
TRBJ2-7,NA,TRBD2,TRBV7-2,CASSLQKRGEDEQYF,TGTGCCAGCAGCCTCCAGAAGCGGGGCGAAGACGAGCAGTACTTC
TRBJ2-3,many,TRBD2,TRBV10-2,CASGSREGTDTQYF,TGCGCCAGCGGGTCGCGGGAGGGAACAGATACGCAGTATTTT
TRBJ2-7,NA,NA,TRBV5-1,CASRLEGQRLTYEQYF,TGCGCCAGCCGCTTGGAGGGACAGAGATTGACCTACGAGCAGTACTTC
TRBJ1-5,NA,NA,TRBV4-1,CASSQVGAANQPQHF,TGCGCCAGCAGCCAAGTCGGGGCCGCCAATCAGCCCCAGCATTTT
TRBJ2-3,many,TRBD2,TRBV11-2,CASSSGLAGRTDTQYF,TGTGCCAGCAGCTCGGGACTAGCGGGACGCACAGATACGCAGTATTTT
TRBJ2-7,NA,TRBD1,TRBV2,CASGAETGAYEQYF,TGTGCCAGCGGGGCAGAGACAGGGGCCTACGAGCAGTACTTC
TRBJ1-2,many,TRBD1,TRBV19,CASSTTLQGATYGYTF,TGTGCCAGTAGTACCACACTACAGGGGGCCACCTATGGCTACACCTTC
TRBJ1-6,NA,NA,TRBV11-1,CASRFYVGQGNSPLHF,TGTGCCAGCAGATTTTACGTGGGACAAGGAAATTCACCCCTCCACTTT
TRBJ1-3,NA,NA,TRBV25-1,CASSDTRGSGSTIYF,TGTGCCAGCAGTGATACCCGGGGCTCTGGAAGCACCATATATTTT
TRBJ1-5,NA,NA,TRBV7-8,CVPRGPQHF,TGTGTCCCCCGAGGGCCCCAGCATTTT
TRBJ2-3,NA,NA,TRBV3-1,CASSSDLRSTDTQYF,TGTGCCAGCAGCTCCGACTTGAGAAGCACAGATACGCAGTATTTT
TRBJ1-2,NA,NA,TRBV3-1,CASSSLPQASYGYTF,TGTGCCAGCAGCTCACTTCCACAGGCAAGCTATGGCTACACCTTC
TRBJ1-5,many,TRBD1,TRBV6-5,CASSFGQGSNQPQHF,TGTGCCAGCAGTTTCGGACAGGGTTCGAATCAGCCCCAGCATTTT
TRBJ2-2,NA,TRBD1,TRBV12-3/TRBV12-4,CASSSPTGAAGELFF,TGTGCCAGCAGTTCACCGACAGGGGCAGCCGGGGAGCTGTTTTTT
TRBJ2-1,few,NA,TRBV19,CASSTGTQTFSYNEQFF,TGTGCCAGTAGTACGGGAACCCAGACATTTTCCTACAATGAGCAGTTCTTC
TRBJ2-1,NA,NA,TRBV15,CATSSITKGNYNEQFF,TGTGCCACCAGCAGCATCACAAAGGGTAACTACAATGAGCAGTTCTTC